One TCR beta chain is described in this entry. Original data processing: Nucleated cell number was recorded as an estimate derived from reference gene primer amplification. Some clones are missing from TCRdb's copy, which holds only in-frame ones; the method was immunoSEQ multiplex PCR. D and trimming come from the DNA, and the V and J calls and clone size come from that table. The repertoire holds roughly 240,000 clones, with about nine tenths as singletons. This sample stems from a study of blood T cell repertoires in COVID-19. This CDR3 has 14 amino acids. With V trimmed by 0 bases and J by 6 bases, 0 bases remained unmatched. Looked up from germline, CDR1 is SGHNT and CDR2 is YYREEE (reference sequence).

The TCR comes from a woman aged 40 to 55 with acute COVID-19. The specimen was PBMCs or T cells enriched from blood (not recorded which). The chain uses TRBV5-4 and TRBJ2-4; TRBD2 agrees at 10 bases. The CDR3 DNA reads as TGTGCCAGCAGCTTGGGGACTAGCGGAAACATTCAGTACTTC. This encodes CASSLGTSGNIQYF.